A selection of T cell receptor beta chains follows, all from one sample in a study of human T cells and chemical hapten exposure. TCRdb fed the RACE reads into MiXCR, producing one record per CDR3 protein. The sample records about 110,000 distinct CDR3 sequences, approximately 9.9% being singletons. The sequences come from whole blood, collected in connection with sensitization to the hapten diphenylcyclopropenone (DPC). Receptors originate from a woman aged 40 to 50 with alopecia areata. Some clones in this sample may be carry-over from other donors' samples. Each CDR3 is given with its conserved first and last residue. D genes are given only for firm matches. Clone sizes are given selectively: once, few, many, or a class where the clone is expanded.

J: TRBJ2-1
size: many
length: 17
D: TRBD2
V: TRBV20-1
DNA: TGCAGTGCTAGAATGAGGAGCGGGGGGGCCAACTACAATGAGCAGTTCTTC
CDR3: CSARMRSGGANYNEQFF

J: TRBJ2-5
size: -
length: 17
D: -
V: TRBV4-3
DNA: TGCGCCAGCAGCCAAGAGGGGACTGGCTTGAAGGGGGGGACCCAGTACTTC
CDR3: CASSQEGTGLKGGTQYF

J: TRBJ2-7
size: few
length: 14
D: -
V: TRBV6-2/TRBV6-3
DNA: TGTGCCAGCAAGCGTCACCAGACCGTCTACGAGCAGTACTTC
CDR3: CASKRHQTVYEQYF

J: TRBJ2-3
size: few
length: 15
D: -
V: TRBV7-2
DNA: TGTGCCAGCAGCCAGGGGGGTACGGACGCAGATACGCAGTATTTT
CDR3: CASSQGGTDADTQYF

J: TRBJ2-1
size: few
length: 12
D: -
V: TRBV6-2/TRBV6-3
DNA: TGTGCCAGCAGTTACCAGGGCAATGAGCAGTTCTTC
CDR3: CASSYQGNEQFF

J: TRBJ2-3
size: -
length: 17
D: TRBD2
V: TRBV29-1
DNA: TGCAGCGTTGAGATGTGGGCTAGCGGGATGAGCACAGATACGCAGTATTTT
CDR3: CSVEMWASGMSTDTQYF

J: TRBJ2-1
size: -
length: 13
D: -
V: TRBV27
DNA: TGTGCCAGCAGTTGGAGGGGTGGGAATGAGCAGTTCTTC
CDR3: CASSWRGGNEQFF

J: TRBJ1-2
size: -
length: 13
D: -
V: TRBV6-1
DNA: TGTGCCAGCAGTAGCGGGGCCTTGTATGGCTACACCTTC
CDR3: CASSSGALYGYTF

J: TRBJ1-1
size: many
length: 14
D: -
V: TRBV5-4
DNA: TGTGCCAGCAGCTTGAAGGGCCCGAACACTGAAGTTTTCTTT
CDR3: CASSLKGPNTEVFF

J: TRBJ2-3
size: -
length: 16
D: -
V: TRBV7-2
DNA: TGTGCCAGCAGCCCCCCCGGGAGAGGTGGCACAGATACGCAGTATTTT
CDR3: CASSPPGRGGTDTQYF

J: TRBJ1-5
size: -
length: 13
D: -
V: TRBV7-2
DNA: TGTGCCAGCGGAAATAGGTGGGATCAGCCCCAGCATTTT
CDR3: CASGNRWDQPQHF

J: TRBJ2-1
size: -
length: 14
D: -
V: TRBV5-4
DNA: TGTGCCAGCAGCTCGGATGGTGTTTCCCATGAGCAGTTCTTC
CDR3: CASSSDGVSHEQFF

J: TRBJ1-1
size: -
length: 14
D: -
V: TRBV5-1
DNA: TGCGCCAGCAGCCCTGGAGGGGTTAACACTGAAGCTTTCTTT
CDR3: CASSPGGVNTEAFF

J: TRBJ1-6
size: -
length: 16
D: -
V: TRBV12-5
DNA: TGTGCTAGTGGTTCTACCAAAGGTGGGAATAATTCACCCCTCCACTTT
CDR3: CASGSTKGGNNSPLHF

J: TRBJ2-2
size: -
length: 15
D: -
V: TRBV6-1
DNA: TGTGCCAGCACCGAAGGTGGGGCAAGCACCGGGGAGCTGTTTTTT
CDR3: CASTEGGASTGELFF

J: TRBJ1-1
size: -
length: 16
D: -
V: TRBV4-3
DNA: TGCGCCAGCAGCCAAGCTCACGGGGGAACCTCTTTATCGGCTTTCTTT
CDR3: CASSQAHGGTSLSAFF

J: TRBJ2-2
size: -
length: 15
D: -
V: TRBV7-2
DNA: TGTGCCAGCAGCTTGTTCGGGCAGGAAACCGGGGAGCTGTTTTTT
CDR3: CASSLFGQETGELFF

J: TRBJ2-1
size: many
length: 17
D: -
V: TRBV3-2
DNA: TGTGCCAGCAGCCAAGTTTGGGTACAGGGCTCCTACAATGAGCAGTTCTTC
CDR3: CASSQVWVQGSYNEQFF

J: TRBJ2-2
size: -
length: 15
D: -
V: TRBV9
DNA: TGTGCCAGCAAGGGGGGCGCAGCGAACACCGGGGAGCTGTTTTTT
CDR3: CASKGGAANTGELFF

J: TRBJ2-7
size: few
length: 14
D: -
V: TRBV4-3
DNA: TGCGCCAGCAGCCCTCGGACAGCAGCCTACGAGCAGTACTTC
CDR3: CASSPRTAAYEQYF

J: TRBJ1-1
size: few
length: 15
D: TRBD1
V: TRBV10-3
DNA: TGTGCCATCAGTGAGAGTGGGACAGGGATAGCTGAAGCTTTCTTT
CDR3: CAISESGTGIAEAFF

J: TRBJ2-5
size: many
length: 14
D: TRBD1
V: TRBV20-1
DNA: TGCAGTGCCCCAGCGGCAGGGGGCGGTGAGACCCAGTACTTC
CDR3: CSAPAAGGGETQYF

J: TRBJ2-3
size: few
length: 16
D: TRBD1
V: TRBV28
DNA: TGTGCCAGCAGTCCATCAGGACAGGGACGTACAGATACGCAGTATTTT
CDR3: CASSPSGQGRTDTQYF

J: TRBJ2-7
size: -
length: 15
D: -
V: TRBV7-2
DNA: TGTGCCAGCACCCCCATCTGGGGTGCAGGGTACGAGCAGTACTTC
CDR3: CASTPIWGAGYEQYF

J: TRBJ1-2
size: many
length: 13
D: -
V: TRBV6-1
DNA: TGTGCCAGCAGTGAATTTATAGGCTATGGCTACACCTTC
CDR3: CASSEFIGYGYTF

J: TRBJ2-1
size: few
length: 19
D: -
V: TRBV23-1
DNA: TGCGCCAGCAGTCATGAAGGACAGAACGATCCTTATCCTTACAATGAGCAGTTCTTC
CDR3: CASSHEGQNDPYPYNEQFF

J: TRBJ2-2
size: -
length: 15
D: TRBD2
V: TRBV20-1
DNA: TGCAGTGCTAGTCCTTTGGGGGGGACGGCCGGGGAGCTGTTTTTT
CDR3: CSASPLGGTAGELFF

J: TRBJ1-2
size: many
length: 15
D: -
V: TRBV7-9
DNA: TGTGCCAGCAGCGGAGCGGGAGGGGGGAACTATGGCTACACCTTC
CDR3: CASSGAGGGNYGYTF

J: TRBJ1-6
size: -
length: 15
D: -
V: TRBV12-3/TRBV12-4
DNA: TGTGCCAGCAATCCCGGCGGGGCTAACAATTCACCCCTCCACTTT
CDR3: CASNPGGANNSPLHF